Detailed here is one T cell receptor beta chain. Its specificity is not known. This specimen belongs to a study of T cell clones after liver transplantation. About the study: Post-transplant blood was tracked for graft-donor-reactive T cell clones identified in a pre-transplant mixed lymphocyte reaction. Without induction therapy, subjects received standard immunosuppression until 12-24 months post-transplant. Regarding the study as a whole: Post-transplant, graft-donor-reactive CD4 TCRbeta sequences in blood dropped significantly in most of the 8 subjects.

The CDR3 consists of 13 residues. The V and J ends lost 0 bases and 0 bases respectively, with 3 bases between them. Germline V gene lookup returns CDR1 SGHRS and CDR2 YFSETQ. Sequenced by immunoSEQ multiplex PCR; TCRdb stores in-frame clones only, minus some. The profile shows about 20,000 clones, 75% to 90% of them singletons. This sequence was found in a human patient who received a liver transplant. Some T cells may be graft donor cells. This rearrangement joins TRBV5-1 to TRBJ1-1; D remains unclear. The input for sequencing was CD8+ T cells from blood, taken 45 to 46 months after liver transplant. CDR3: CASSLVLNTEAFF. CDR3 coding DNA: TGCGCCAGCAGCTTGGTGCTGAACACTGAAGCTTTCTTT. The entire variable domain, with the rest obtained from reference TRBV5-1 and TRBJ1-1, is as follows: KAGVTQTPRYLIKTRGQQVTLSCSPISGHRSVSWYQQTPGQGLQFLFEYFSETQRNKGNFPGRFSGRQFSNSRSEMNVSTLELGDSALYLCASSLVLNTEAFFGQGTRLTVV.